Below, 25 T cell receptor beta chains from the same sample are listed, as sequenced in a study of cytomegalovirus exposure and HLA in healthy donors (dated by TCRdb to 2016 to 2017). Library generation was performed with the immunoSEQ multiplex PCR assay. A mixture of 60 forward primers for TCR Vbeta segments and 13 reverse primers for TCR Jbeta segments was used in the multiplex PCR. In its TCRdb copy, this immuneACCESS table keeps in-frame sequences only and misses some clones. Where compared with another copy, unresolved V genes explain less than half of these, and the others have no known cause. Here the sample has hundreds of thousands of clones; around 66% occur a single time. About 2.2% of the sample comes from the top ten. Sequenced input: PBMCs. These receptors were obtained from a female donor in good health and CMV-seronegative.

CDR3 nucleotide sequence: TGTGCCAGCAGTTGGAGTCTCCGCTACGAGCAGTACTTC. This gives the protein CASSWSLRYEQYF. The chain joins TRBV6-5 to TRBJ2-7; no reliable D call. Trimming cost V 4 bases and J 3 bases, with 10 bases left between them. The CDR3 contains 13 residues. CDR1 MNHEY and CDR2 SVGAGI come from the germline V gene.

The chain couples TRBV6-1 to TRBJ1-5, with D unclear. Per the germline V gene, CDR1 is MNHNS and CDR2 is SASEGT. Trimming left V 1 base short and J 1 base short, with 14 bases between. The CDR3 has 17 amino acids. The CDR3 is CASSEEGGGRSNQPQHF. CDR3 in DNA: TGTGCCAGCAGTGAAGAAGGCGGCGGAAGGAGCAATCAGCCCCAGCATTTT.

The CDR3, as DNA: TGTGCCATCATAGATCTCTCCCGGGACAGGCCAAAAGCTTTCTTT. Residues: CAIIDLSRDRPKAFF. This chain connects TRBV10-3 to TRBJ1-1; 8 bases agree with TRBD1. J was trimmed by 9 bases and V by 7 bases; bases with no gene match: 16. Germline CDR1 ENHRY, CDR2 SYGVKD. This CDR3 contains 15 residues.

This chain joins TRBV30 and TRBJ2-5; the match to TRBD2 covers 10 bases. The CDR3 covers 16 residues. The germline V gene encodes CDR1 GTSNPN and CDR2 SVGIG (reference sequence). Trimming at V came to 2 bases and at J to 11 bases, leaving 17 bases not matched to a gene. The CDR3 DNA is TGTGCCTGGAGTCGCGCGCGTCGAGCGGGAGGGTCCGGGCAGTACTTC. It codes for CAWSRARRAGGSGQYF.

The chain employs TRBV23-1 and TRBJ1-4, with D possibly TRBD1 on 5 matching bases. TRBV23-1 is filed as an ORF, its function uncertain. V lost 6 bases to trimming and J lost 8 bases, with 19 bases between them. The CDR3 contains 15 residues. The CDR3 DNA reads TGCGCCAGCAGCCCGAAACGGAGGGGCCTGGAAAAACTGTTTTTT. This codes for CASSPKRRGLEKLFF.

This clone was counted only a few times. This chain connects TRBV28 to TRBJ2-5; D is possibly TRBD2 (6 bases). Trimming shortened V by 5 bases and J by 14 bases, and 42 bases separated the two germline ends. Germline V lookup: CDR1 MDHEN, CDR2 SYDVKM. This CDR3 has 20 residues. The DNA for the CDR3 is TGTGCCAGCAGTCAAACAGGTCTCGCCAACCCCGTCGTGGGGGGTCGAAAGAAATACTTC. Protein product: CASSQTGLANPVVGGRKKYF. Based on the CDR3 plus reference TRBV28 and TRBJ2-5, the full variable domain is DVKVTQSSRYLVKRTGEKVFLECVQDMDHENMFWYRQDPGLGLRLIYFSYDVKMKEKGDIPEGYSVSREKKERFSLILESASTNQTSMYLCASSQTGLANPVVGGRKKYFGPGTRLLVL.

The J gene is TRBJ2-1, the V gene TRBV6-4, with 9 bases matching TRBD2. The CDR3 length is 16 residues. Germline V gene data show CDR1 as MRHNA and CDR2 as SNTAGT. Trimming at V came to 3 bases and at J to 7 bases, leaving 10 bases not matched to a gene. The CDR3 loop is CASSEPGASGINEQFF. The CDR3 DNA is TGTGCCAGCAGTGAACCTGGGGCTAGCGGGATAAATGAGCAGTTCTTC.

The chain joins TRBV27 to TRBJ2-1; TRBD2 aligns across 7 bases. Germline V gene sequence: CDR1 MNHEY, CDR2 SMNVEV (reference sequence). With V trimmed by 3 bases and J by 4 bases, 9 bases remained unmatched. The CDR3 length is 16 residues. The DNA of the CDR3 is TGTGCCAGCAGTTTTGGAGCGGGATCGGGGTACAATGAGCAGTTCTTC. It specifies CASSFGAGSGYNEQFF.

The chain uses TRBV29-1 and TRBJ2-5; 8 bases map to TRBD2. The J call may be wrong; the DNA end is better matched by TRBJ2-7. CDR3 length: 14 residues. Germline V gene data show CDR1 as SQVTM and CDR2 as ANQGSEA. The CDR3 bases are TGCAGCGTTGAAGTTAGCGGGATATCCTACGAGCAGTACTTC. This codes for CSVEVSGISYEQYF.

The chain recombines TRBV28 with TRBJ2-3; the match to TRBD2 covers 7 bases. The CDR3 covers 17 residues. From germline, CDR1 is MDHEN and CDR2 SYDVKM. After removal of 6 bases from V and 2 bases from J, the junction contained 14 bases not matched to a gene. This chain's CDR3 is CASRSWGLAEFTDTQYF. CDR3 coding DNA: TGTGCCAGCAGGTCTTGGGGTCTAGCGGAGTTCACAGATACGCAGTATTTT.

The chain employs TRBV10-1 and TRBJ2-2, with 10 bases lining up with TRBD2. The CDR3 totals 17 residues. The V segment lost 6 bases and the J segment 0 bases; nucleotides outside the gene matches: 7. The germline CDR1 and CDR2 sequences are WNHNN and SYGVQD (reference sequence). The DNA for the CDR3 is TGCGCCAGCAGCCTAAAACTAGCGGGGTCGAACACCGGGGAGCTGTTTTTT. The encoded protein is CASSLKLAGSNTGELFF.

The J gene is TRBJ2-7, the V gene TRBV30; D unclear. Trimming removed 2 bases at V and 0 bases at J, with 8 bases between. CDR3 length: 13 amino acids. Germline V gene data show CDR1 as GTSNPN and CDR2 as SVGIG (reference sequence). The CDR3 sequence: CAWSQDNSYEQYF. CDR3 bases: TGTGCCTGGAGTCAAGACAACTCCTACGAGCAGTACTTC.

The chain uses TRBV28 and TRBJ2-3; 9 bases are a match to TRBD1. The CDR3 loop spans 16 amino acids. Trimming took 3 bases from V and 6 from J; bases not matched to a gene: 10. Looked up from germline, CDR1 is MDHEN and CDR2 is SYDVKM. The CDR3 nucleotides read TGTGCCAGCAGTTTGTCGGGACAGGGAAACTATGATACGCAGTATTTT. Its protein product is CASSLSGQGNYDTQYF.

The rearrangement joins TRBV7-9 to TRBJ2-3; 13 nucleotides agree with TRBD2. CDR3 length: 16 residues. Germline V gene lookup returns CDR1 SEHNR and CDR2 FQNEAQ (reference sequence). J gave up 4 bases and V 5 bases, and 6 bases lay outside the gene matches. The CDR3 sequence: CASSPGLAGRSDTQYF. The CDR3 DNA reads as TGTGCCAGCAGCCCGGGACTAGCGGGAAGGTCAGATACGCAGTATTTT.

CDR3: CASSFEASRSTDTQYF. The CDR3 DNA is TGTGCCAGCAGCTTCGAGGCTAGCAGATCCACAGATACGCAGTATTTT. The rearrangement links TRBV11-3 to TRBJ2-3; D is perhaps TRBD2 (5 bases). V gave up 3 bases and J gave up 2 bases, with 15 bases separating them. CDR3 length equals 16 residues. In germline, CDR1 is SGHNT, CDR2 YENEEA.

The rearrangement uses TRBV7-8 and TRBJ2-3, with D possibly being TRBD1 (5 bases). The CDR3 has 13 amino acids. Germline-derived CDR1 and CDR2 are SGHVS and FQNEAQ. V dropped 3 bases and J dropped 5 bases, with 9 bases sitting between them. Here the CDR3 reads CASSFTGRDTQYF. The CDR3 DNA reads TGTGCCAGCAGCTTTACAGGCAGAGATACGCAGTATTTT.

This clone appeared once. V and J are TRBV27 and TRBJ2-5; TRBD1 aligns across 7 bases. The germline V gene has CDR1 MNHEY and CDR2 SMNVEV (reference sequence). The CDR3 is made up of 14 amino acids. V shed 1 base and J 5 bases; nucleotides not matched to a gene: 4. The CDR3 sequence: CASSLLDRVETQYF. Written as DNA, the CDR3 is TGTGCCAGCAGTTTATTAGACAGGGTGGAGACCCAGTACTTC.

The chain combines TRBV27 with TRBJ2-1; the match to TRBD2 covers 11 bases. The CDR3 sequence is 15 residues long. V was clipped by 5 bases and J by 5 bases; unmatched bases: 5. Per the germline V gene, CDR1 is MNHEY and CDR2 is SMNVEV (reference sequence). Here the CDR3 reads CASSRTSGRNNEQFF. In DNA, the CDR3 is TGTGCCAGCAGTCGTACTAGCGGGAGAAACAATGAGCAGTTCTTC.

The rearrangement links TRBV6-1 to TRBJ1-4; 9 bases line up with TRBD1. Trimming took 1 base from V and 5 from J; bases not matched to a gene: 2. Germline V gene sequence: CDR1 MNHNS, CDR2 SASEGT. This CDR3 contains 15 residues. The DNA of the CDR3 is TGTGCCAGCAGTGAAGTGACAGGGGGGAATGAAAAACTGTTTTTT. Its protein is CASSEVTGGNEKLFF.

The chain couples TRBV30 to TRBJ2-7, with 8 bases fitting TRBD2. This CDR3 has 13 residues. Trimming cost V 7 bases and J 6 bases; bases outside gene matches: 11. CDR1 is GTSNPN, CDR2 SVGIG, per germline (reference sequence). CDR3 nucleotide sequence: TGTGCCTCAGGCGGGAGCGGGAGAGGCGAGCAGTACTTC. Protein product: CASGGSGRGEQYF. Drawing the rest from reference TRBV30 and TRBJ2-7, the complete variable domain is SQTIHQWPATLVQPVGSPLSLECTVEGTSNPNLYWYRQAAGRGLQLLFYSVGIGQISSEVPQNLSASRPQDRQFILSSKKLLLSDSGFYLCASGGSGRGEQYFGPGTRLTVT.

This clone showed up just a few times. The chain employs TRBV27 and TRBJ2-7; D gene uncertain. Germline CDR1 reads MNHEY; CDR2 reads SMNVEV (reference sequence). The CDR3 runs 14 residues. V was trimmed by 5 bases and J by 2 bases, leaving 13 bases between them. The DNA of the CDR3 is TGTGCCAGCAGTACAATACCAGGAACCTACGAGCAGTACTTC. Its protein is CASSTIPGTYEQYF.

V gene TRBV7-9 combines with J gene TRBJ1-2; TRBD1 aligns across 7 bases. From germline, CDR1 is SEHNR and CDR2 FQNEAQ (reference sequence). This CDR3 is built from 15 residues. V was pared by 6 bases and J by 0 bases, with 7 bases of the junction left unmatched. The CDR3 sequence: CASSGTVYSNYGYTF. The CDR3 coding sequence is TGTGCCAGCAGTGGGACAGTTTACTCTAACTATGGCTACACCTTC.

For the CDR3, the DNA is TGTGCCAGCAGCGCACAGGGGGGGCACACTGAAGCTTTCTTT. Protein: CASSAQGGHTEAFF. The chain joins TRBV9 to TRBJ1-1, with 8 bases matching TRBD1. Germline V CDR1 and CDR2: SGDLS, YYNGEE. V shed 3 bases and J 3 bases; nucleotides not matched to a gene: 4. The length of the CDR3 is 14 residues.

The rearrangement joins TRBV5-1 to TRBJ2-2; 7 bases agree with TRBD2. Germline V gene data show CDR1 as SGHRS and CDR2 as YFSETQ. There are 15 residues in the CDR3. V was clipped by 4 bases and J by 3 bases; unmatched bases: 6. In nucleotides, the CDR3 is TGCGCCAGCAGCGAGAGCGGGAAGTACACCGGGGAGCTGTTTTTT. As protein: CASSESGKYTGELFF. Complete variable domain (other parts from reference TRBV5-1 and TRBJ2-2): KAGVTQTPRYLIKTRGQQVTLSCSPISGHRSVSWYQQTPGQGLQFLFEYFSETQRNKGNFPGRFSGRQFSNSRSEMNVSTLELGDSALYLCASSESGKYTGELFFGEGSRLTVL.

The chain carries TRBV30 and TRBJ1-5, with D unresolved. Per germline, CDR1 GTSNPN and CDR2 SVGIG (reference sequence). Trimming removed 0 bases from V and 0 bases from J, with 9 bases in between. The CDR3 is 15 residues long. CDR3 region: CAWSVQSYSNQPQHF. The CDR3 DNA reads TGTGCCTGGAGTGTACAGTCCTATAGCAATCAGCCCCAGCATTTT.